Shown below are 25 T cell receptor beta chains from a single sample sequenced in a study of sequential checkpoint blockade in melanoma. The data were produced by immunoSEQ multiplex PCR, yet TCRdb's version contains in-frame clones alone and is incomplete. The sample includes fewer than 35,000 clones, 86% of them seen just once. The treatment was: randomized to nivolumab then ipilimumab (arm A) or the reverse (arm B). Source: CD8+ T cells sorted from blood (inferred from file names), taken from a patient given nivolumab and ipilimumab in sequence. The origin of the receptors is a human donor with melanoma.

A note on this clone: The junction departs from germline at one end; a sequencing error may be responsible. This chain joins TRBV7-2 and TRBJ2-7, with 11 bases fitting TRBD2. This CDR3 is 15 amino acids long. Germline V gene data show CDR1 as SGHTA and CDR2 as FQGNSA. The CDR3 reads CASSQASGGSYEQYF. The CDR3 DNA follows: TGCGCCAGCAGCCAAGCTAGCGGGGGGTCCTACGAGCAGTACTTC.

The chain links TRBV11-2 to TRBJ2-5; 16 bases are a match to TRBD2. The V and J ends lost 3 bases and 5 bases, in that order; junction bases with no gene match: 6. The CDR3 runs to 17 residues. Per germline, CDR1 SGHAT and CDR2 FQNNGV. This CDR3 reads CASSFGTSGGAWETQYF. CDR3 sequence (DNA): TGTGCCAGCAGCTTTGGGACTAGCGGGGGGGCCTGGGAGACCCAGTACTTC.

The rearrangement joins TRBV2 to TRBJ2-7; D unclear. Per germline, CDR1 SNHLY and CDR2 FYNNEI. V was shortened by 1 base and J by 0 bases, with 10 bases between the two germline ends. The length of the CDR3 is 15 residues. The CDR3 nucleotides are TGTGCCAGCAGTGAAGTTGTGAGTTCCTCCTACGAGCAGTACTTC. Amino acid sequence: CASSEVVSSSYEQYF.

The V and J genes are TRBV5-6 and TRBJ2-5, with D possibly being TRBD2 (5 bases). The CDR3 extends over 16 amino acids. Germline CDR1 SGHDT, CDR2 YYEEEE. Trimming pared 4 bases from V and 5 bases from J, leaving 21 bases between. The CDR3 nucleotides read TGTGCCAGCAGCGTTTCCACCGGGGTAGACGGGGAGACCCAGTACTTC. Encoded protein: CASSVSTGVDGETQYF.

This clone is a singleton in its sample. The rearrangement joins TRBV10-1 to TRBJ2-4, with D possibly matching TRBD1 (5 bases). Germline CDR1 is WNHNN and CDR2 is SYGVQD (reference sequence). The CDR3 extends over 16 amino acids. The V end lost 1 base, the J end lost 5 bases, and 15 bases lay between the germline ends. CDR3 region: CASSEYAGYRENIQYF. In DNA, the CDR3 is TGCGCCAGCAGTGAGTACGCAGGGTATCGCGAAAACATTCAGTACTTC.

The rearrangement joins TRBV9 to TRBJ2-1; 8 bases match TRBD1. The CDR3 totals 17 residues. Germline CDR1 and CDR2: SGDLS and YYNGEE. V lost 0 bases to trimming and J lost 7 bases; unmatched junction nucleotides: 12. CDR3 DNA: TGTGCCAGCAGCGTAGCTACAGGGGGACCCCCGGGGAATGAGCAGTTCTTC. It translates to CASSVATGGPPGNEQFF.

The rearrangement links TRBV19 to TRBJ2-3; 9 bases are shared with TRBD2. V lost 0 bases and J lost 1; bases outside the gene matches: 11. From germline, CDR1 is LNHDA and CDR2 SQIVND (reference sequence). CDR3 length equals 19 residues. The CDR3 DNA reads as TGTGCCAGTAGTATAGATCTCGAGGATTTAGCGGGGGGCACAGATACGCAGTATTTT. Translation gives CASSIDLEDLAGGTDTQYF.

The V gene is TRBV27, the J gene TRBJ2-1; 8 nucleotides match TRBD2. V lost 5 bases and J lost 7; bases outside the gene matches: 10. This CDR3 is built from 15 residues. Germline-derived CDR1 and CDR2 are MNHEY and SMNVEV (reference sequence). CDR3: CASSAIGGAGNEQFF. Here the CDR3 DNA reads TGTGCCAGCAGTGCGATCGGGGGGGCAGGGAATGAGCAGTTCTTC.

This chain connects TRBV6-1 to TRBJ2-7; 10 positions match TRBD2. V dropped 1 base and J dropped 4; count of bases not matched to a gene: 19. CDR3 length: 20 amino acids. Germline lookup yields CDR1 MNHNS and CDR2 SASEGT. The chain's CDR3 is CASSEVGAGLAGVVGYEQYF. The CDR3 bases are TGTGCCAGCAGTGAAGTGGGGGCCGGCCTAGCGGGAGTTGTGGGTTACGAGCAGTACTTC.

The table lists this clone with a count of one. This chain joins TRBV7-2 and TRBJ2-7; 8 bases line up with TRBD1. Trimming removed 4 bases from V and 4 bases from J; junction bases left unmatched: 3. Germline CDR1 and CDR2: SGHTA and FQGNSA. The CDR3 covers 13 residues. The CDR3 nucleotides read TGTGCCAGCAGCTCCACAGGGGGGTACGAGCAGTACTTC. Residues: CASSSTGGYEQYF.

The CDR3 sequence: CASSPGQEDYGYTF. CDR3 nucleotide sequence: TGCGCCAGCAGCCCTGGACAGGAAGACTATGGCTACACCTTC. The V call is TRBV5-1, the J call TRBJ1-2, with 7 positions matching TRBD1. Germline V gives CDR1 SGHRS, CDR2 YFSETQ. The CDR3 loop spans 14 amino acids. V was clipped by 4 bases and J by 3 bases; unmatched bases: 6.

CDR3 in amino acids: CASSAPGGVTQYF. CDR3 nucleotides: TGTGCCAGCAGCGCCCCGGGGGGTGTAACGCAGTATTTT. The rearrangement uses TRBV2 and TRBJ2-3; 7 positions agree with TRBD2. Losses at the gene ends were 6 bases for V and 9 bases for J; bases not matched to a gene: 9. Germline V gene sequence: CDR1 SNHLY, CDR2 FYNNEI. The CDR3 is 13 amino acids.

V usage is TRBV14 and J usage is TRBJ2-7; TRBD2 might be the D (6 bases). This CDR3 has 11 amino acids. Germline V gene sequence: CDR1 SGHDN, CDR2 FVKESK. Trimming left V 3 bases short and J 6 bases short, with 6 bases between. Here the CDR3 DNA reads TGTGCCAGCAGCCAGGGGGGCGAGCAGTACTTC. As protein: CASSQGGEQYF.

The chain has TRBV9 and TRBJ2-1, with 10 bases matching TRBD1. Germline V gene sequence: CDR1 SGDLS, CDR2 YYNGEE. The CDR3 sequence is 16 residues long. V was pared by 4 bases and J by 4 bases, with 8 bases of the junction left unmatched. The CDR3 sequence is CASSSPGQGFYNEQFF. The CDR3 DNA reads as TGTGCCAGCAGCTCCCCGGGACAGGGGTTTTACAATGAGCAGTTCTTC.

The J gene is TRBJ2-7, the V gene TRBV4-3, with 10 bases identical to TRBD1. The V segment lost 4 bases and the J segment 2 bases; nucleotides outside the gene matches: 2. This CDR3 has 14 residues. In germline, CDR1 is LGHNA, CDR2 YSLEER. The CDR3 sequence is CASSPGTGAYEQYF. DNA of the CDR3: TGCGCCAGCAGCCCCGGGACAGGGGCCTACGAGCAGTACTTC.

The chain combines TRBV28 with TRBJ2-7, with 7 bases that match TRBD1. After removal of 4 bases from V and 3 bases from J, the junction contained 12 bases not matched to a gene. This CDR3 contains 16 residues. CDR1 and CDR2 from the germline V gene are MDHEN and SYDVKM. CDR3: CASSYGRLGQVYEQYF. In nucleotides, the CDR3 is TGTGCCAGCAGTTATGGCAGGTTAGGACAGGTCTACGAGCAGTACTTC. Using reference TRBV28 and TRBJ2-7 for the parts outside the CDR3, the full variable domain is DVKVTQSSRYLVKRTGEKVFLECVQDMDHENMFWYRQDPGLGLRLIYFSYDVKMKEKGDIPEGYSVSREKKERFSLILESASTNQTSMYLCASSYGRLGQVYEQYFGPGTRLTVT.

V gene TRBV5-1 combines with J gene TRBJ1-6; D unclear. This CDR3 region has 13 residues. Germline loops: CDR1 SGHRS, CDR2 YFSETQ. V was cut by 0 bases and J by 9 bases, with 7 bases left in between. The chain's CDR3 is CASSLDSTSPLHF. CDR3 in DNA: TGCGCCAGCAGCTTGGACAGTACTTCACCCCTCCACTTT.

This chain links TRBV5-1 with TRBJ1-5, with D unresolved. CDR1 is SGHRS and CDR2 is YFSETQ in the germline V gene. The ends were cut back, 5 bases at V and 2 bases at J, with 8 bases in the middle. The CDR3 runs to 13 residues. CDR3 sequence reads: CASRRDGNQPQHF. CDR3 nucleotides: TGCGCCAGCAGGAGGGATGGCAATCAGCCCCAGCATTTT.

The chain recombines TRBV27 with TRBJ1-1; 8 nucleotides agree with TRBD1. Germline lookup yields CDR1 MNHEY and CDR2 SMNVEV (reference sequence). V shed 3 bases and J 5 bases; nucleotides not matched to a gene: 5. The CDR3 is made up of 14 amino acids. The CDR3: CASSFGQGPTEAFF. CDR3 nucleotide sequence: TGTGCCAGCAGTTTTGGACAGGGACCAACTGAAGCTTTCTTT.

Points on this clone: This sequence is one base from a far larger clone and is likely a read error. This sequence joins TRBV9 and TRBJ1-2, with 7 bases fitting TRBD1. Germline loops: CDR1 SGDLS, CDR2 YYNGEE. This CDR3 contains 18 residues. Trimming at V came to 0 bases and at J to 5 bases, leaving 16 bases not matched to a gene. The CDR3 nucleotides are TGTGCCAGCAGCGTAGGACAGGGCCTAAGTAGCCTTACATATGGCTACACCTTC. It specifies CASSVGQGLSSLTYGYTF.

The chain joins TRBV2 to TRBJ1-2; D gene uncertain. The germline V gene encodes CDR1 SNHLY and CDR2 FYNNEI. Trimming stripped 2 bases from V and 0 bases from J, with 7 bases between. The CDR3 contains 14 residues. The CDR3 DNA is TGTGCCAGCAGTGAACAGACTTCTAACTATGGCTACACCTTC. It yields the protein CASSEQTSNYGYTF. The full variable domain, in which reference TRBV2 and TRBJ1-2 provide the parts outside the CDR3, is EPEVTQTPSHQVTQMGQEVILRCVPISNHLYFYWYRQILGQKVEFLVSFYNNEISEKSEIFDDQFSVERPDGSNFTLKIRSTKLEDSAMYFCASSEQTSNYGYTFGSGTRLTVV.

The rearrangement links TRBV11-2 to TRBJ2-1; TRBD2 matches at 12 bases. The CDR3 extends over 15 amino acids. CDR1 is SGHAT, CDR2 FQNNGV, per germline. V shed 5 bases, J shed 5 bases, and the junction held 4 bases outside the gene matches. The CDR3 nucleotides read TGTGCCAGCAGCCTACTAGCGGGGGGCCACAATGAGCAGTTCTTC. This encodes CASSLLAGGHNEQFF.

V is TRBV6-4 and J is TRBJ2-3, with 14 bases fitting TRBD2. Germline loops: CDR1 MRHNA, CDR2 SNTAGT. V shed 6 bases, J shed 4 bases, and the junction held 3 bases outside the gene matches. CDR3 length: 15 residues. CDR3 in DNA: TGTGCCAGCAGCGAGACTAGCGGGGGGGCAGATACGCAGTATTTT. Its protein product is CASSETSGGADTQYF.

The chain carries TRBV6-6 and TRBJ2-3, with D possibly being TRBD2 (6 bases). The CDR3 consists of 13 residues. The V and J ends lost 5 bases and 7 bases respectively, with 13 bases between them. Germline values: CDR1 MNHNY, CDR2 SVGAGI (reference sequence). As DNA, the CDR3 is TGTGCCAGCAGTCCGGTGGGACTCAATACGCAGTATTTT. Protein sequence: CASSPVGLNTQYF.

The rearrangement links TRBV4-1 to TRBJ2-1; D uncertain. This CDR3 contains 11 residues. Germline lookup yields CDR1 MGHRA and CDR2 YSYEKL. V was cut by 1 base and J by 14 bases, with 9 bases left in between. CDR3 coding DNA: TGCGCCAGCAGCCAAGTATGGCAGAAGTTCTTC. Protein sequence: CASSQVWQKFF.